These 21 T cell receptor beta chains were all obtained from the same sample, sequenced in a study of regulatory T cells in long-lasting Graves disease. Construction of TCR beta libraries relied on iRepertoire HTBI primers and on Arm-PCR targeting CDR3 regions. TCRdb passed the multiplex PCR reads through MiXCR, listing each CDR3 protein once. The table lists a few hundred thousand distinct CDR3 sequences, approximately 15% of them singletons. Sample time point: newly diagnosed GD, antithyroid drugs for less than 3 months. With RNA extracted from PBMCs as input, the TCR library was made. The same sample was also used in a study of T cells in Graves' hyperthyroidism and ophthalmopathy.

This material consisted of peripheral blood mononuclear cells (PBMCs), taken at new diagnosis, from a patient treated with antithyroid drugs. The source of these receptors is a woman between 40 and 50 years old with Graves disease.

This clonotype was seen at least ten times. This chain joins TRBV7-2 and TRBJ2-5; TRBD2 might be the D (6 bases). This CDR3 region has 15 residues. Trimming stripped 3 bases from V and 5 bases from J, with 16 bases between. The germline V gene encodes CDR1 SGHTA and CDR2 FQGNSA. CDR3 in amino acids: CASSFGGMGRETQYF. CDR3 nucleotide sequence: TGTGCCAGCAGCTTCGGGGGAATGGGTCGGGAGACCCAGTACTTC.

This clonotype came up a few times. The chain employs TRBV18 and TRBJ2-1; TRBD2 matches 8 bases. Germline V gene data show CDR1 as KGHSH and CDR2 as LQKENI. The CDR3 spans 15 residues. Trimming removed 5 bases from V and 6 bases from J; junction bases left unmatched: 9. The CDR3 DNA is TGTGCCAGCTCAGGGAGAGCGGGAGCGACCAATGAGCAGTTCTTC. Its translation is CASSGRAGATNEQFF. The variable domain in full, completed from reference TRBV18 and TRBJ2-1, reads NAGVMQNPRHLVRRRGQEARLRCSPMKGHSHVYWYRQLPEEGLKFMVYLQKENIIDESGMPKERFSAEFPKEGPSILRIQQVVRGDSAAYFCASSGRAGATNEQFFGPGTRLTVL.

There are many counts of this clonotype. The genes are TRBV11-2 and TRBJ2-7; 9 nucleotides align to TRBD1. The CDR3 loop spans 18 amino acids. The ends lost 1 base at V and 0 bases at J; junction bases unmatched: 10. Germline-derived CDR1 and CDR2 are SGHAT and FQNNGV. DNA for the CDR3: TGTGCCAGCAGCTTAGGGGGGACAGGGCGTGCCTACTCCTACGAGCAGTACTTC. Amino acids: CASSLGGTGRAYSYEQYF.

This clonotype was picked up many times. The rearrangement joins TRBV6-2 or TRBV6-3 to TRBJ2-5, with D perhaps given as TRBD1 or TRBD2 (6 bases each). Trimming left V 7 bases short and J 5 bases short, with 20 bases between. The V gene's germline CDR1 is MNHEY and CDR2 SVGEGT. The CDR3 length is 15 residues. The CDR3 protein is CASTKGGRESETQYF. Written as DNA, the CDR3 is TGTGCCAGCACGAAGGGGGGCAGGGAAAGTGAGACCCAGTACTTC.

In its sample, this clonotype was seen many times. Here the CDR3 DNA reads TGCGCCAGCAGTGGGACAGGGTTTGTCGACGAGCAGTACTTC. This gives the protein CASSGTGFVDEQYF. The chain has TRBV5-1 and TRBJ2-7, with 9 bases fitting TRBD1. V gave up 5 bases and J gave up 5 bases; unmatched junction bases: 8. Germline CDR1 reads SGHRS; CDR2 reads YFSETQ. The CDR3 extends over 14 amino acids.

This clonotype was picked up many times. This sequence joins TRBV5-1 and TRBJ2-7; 13 bases agree with TRBD2. This CDR3 has 18 amino acids. Germline V CDR1 and CDR2: SGHRS, YFSETQ. Trimming cost V 5 bases and J 0 bases; bases outside gene matches: 11. The CDR3 sequence: CASRYGLAGEGSSYEQYF. The CDR3 region has the DNA TGCGCCAGCAGATACGGACTAGCGGGAGAGGGGAGCTCCTACGAGCAGTACTTC. The variable domain in full, completed from reference TRBV5-1 and TRBJ2-7, reads KAGVTQTPRYLIKTRGQQVTLSCSPISGHRSVSWYQQTPGQGLQFLFEYFSETQRNKGNFPGRFSGRQFSNSRSEMNVSTLELGDSALYLCASRYGLAGEGSSYEQYFGPGTRLTVT.

This clonotype was recorded many times. The CDR3 coding sequence is TGTGCCAGCAGCTTAAGTTTAGGCAATGAGCAGTTCTTC. It yields the protein CASSLSLGNEQFF. This chain joins TRBV13 and TRBJ2-1; D gene unclear. Germline values: CDR1 PRHDT, CDR2 FYEKMQ (reference sequence). The CDR3 length is 13 residues. V lost 2 bases and J lost 6, with 8 bases in between. Looking up the rest from reference TRBV13 and TRBJ2-1 gives the full variable domain: AAGVIQSPRHLIKEKRETATLKCYPIPRHDTVYWYQQGPGQDPQFLISFYEKMQSDKGSIPDRFSAQQFSDYHSELNMSSLELGDSALYFCASSLSLGNEQFFGPGTRLTVL.

This clonotype has a count of ten or more. The chain employs TRBV6-2 or TRBV6-3 and TRBJ2-1; 7 bases are a match to TRBD2. CDR3 length: 17 residues. V lost 2 bases and J lost 5; bases outside the gene matches: 12. Germline assignment: CDR1 MNHEY and CDR2 SVGEGT. CDR3 in DNA: TGTGCCAGCAGTTACCCCCTTGGCGGGAGATCCCACAATGAGCAGTTCTTC. Amino acid sequence: CASSYPLGGRSHNEQFF.

This clonotype was observed many times. The chain uses TRBV19 and TRBJ1-1; perhaps TRBD1 as D (6 bases). CDR3 size: 13 residues. Germline V gives CDR1 LNHDA, CDR2 SQIVND (reference sequence). The V end lost 8 bases, the J end lost 3 bases, and 13 bases lay between the germline ends. The CDR3 coding sequence is TGTGCCAGTTCAGGGGCAGTGTACACTGAAGCTTTCTTT. As protein: CASSGAVYTEAFF.

The genes are TRBV6-2 or TRBV6-3 and TRBJ2-3, with 11 bases aligning to TRBD2. The J call is uncertain, as TRBJ2-7 better fits the DNA end. The CDR3 spans 13 residues. CDR1 and CDR2 (germline): MNHEY, SVGEGT. Here the CDR3 reads CASTTSGIYEQYF. Written as DNA, the CDR3 is TGTGCCAGCACGACTAGCGGGATCTACGAGCAGTACTTC.

This clonotype was recorded many times. This sequence joins TRBV7-2 and TRBJ2-4; the D call may be TRBD1 or TRBD2 (5 bases each). Germline CDR1 reads SGHTA; CDR2 reads FQGNSA. The CDR3 extends over 16 amino acids. With 1 base removed from V and 6 bases from J, the gap between germline ends came to 16 bases. CDR3 loop: CASSLVGGGQGNIQYF. CDR3 bases: TGTGCCAGCAGCTTAGTTGGAGGCGGGCAGGGAAACATTCAGTACTTC.

This clonotype was counted at least ten times. The V gene is TRBV19, the J gene TRBJ2-7; D unclear. The CDR3 is made up of 13 amino acids. Germline loops: CDR1 LNHDA, CDR2 SQIVND (reference sequence). Trimming took 2 bases from V and 2 from J, leaving 7 bases between them. CDR3 sequence: CASSITLTYEQYF. DNA for the CDR3: TGTGCCAGTAGTATAACTCTCACCTACGAGCAGTACTTC.

This clonotype has a count of ten or more. The chain joins TRBV6-2 or TRBV6-3 to TRBJ2-7; D possibly corresponds to TRBD2 (6 bases). Germline values: CDR1 MNHEY, CDR2 SVGEGT. Trimming stripped 2 bases from V and 2 bases from J, with 19 bases between. The CDR3 runs 17 residues. CDR3 nucleotides: TGTGCCAGCAGTTACGCAAGGCCGGGACGGGGGACCTACGAGCAGTACTTC. It specifies CASSYARPGRGTYEQYF.

The V call is TRBV20-1, the J call TRBJ2-1; D possibly matches TRBD1 or TRBD2 (5 bases each). The CDR3 runs 14 residues. In germline, CDR1 is DFQATT, CDR2 SNEGSKA (reference sequence). This CDR3 is CSPKPGRVNNEQFF. The CDR3 DNA follows: TGCAGCCCGAAACCGGGACGAGTTAACAATGAGCAGTTCTTC.

There are many counts of this clonotype. This chain connects TRBV7-2 to TRBJ2-7; TRBD1 or TRBD2 may be the D gene (6 bases each). Germline V gene lookup returns CDR1 SGHTA and CDR2 FQGNSA. Deletions cut 11 bases from V and 2 bases from J, with 13 bases between. The CDR3 is 12 amino acids. CDR3 nucleotide sequence: TGTGCCTCCCGGGGGCTTACCTACGAGCAGTACTTC. It encodes CASRGLTYEQYF. Together with reference TRBV7-2 and TRBJ2-7, the CDR3 gives the full variable domain: GAGVSQSPSNKVTEKGKDVELRCDPISGHTALYWYRQSLGQGLEFLIYFQGNSAPDKSGLPSDRFSAERTGGSVSTLTIQRTQQEDSAVYLCASRGLTYEQYFGPGTRLTVT.

This clonotype was observed many times. The gene calls are TRBV12-3 or TRBV12-4 and TRBJ2-5; 10 nucleotides agree with TRBD2. V gave up 5 bases and J gave up 5 bases; unmatched junction bases: 14. The CDR3 has 17 residues. The CDR3: CASSPSSGGGGRETQYF. CDR3 DNA sequence: TGTGCCAGCAGTCCGTCCAGCGGGGGGGGAGGTCGGGAGACCCAGTACTTC.

Ten or more counts support this clonotype. The chain joins TRBV6-5 to TRBJ2-7; TRBD1 might be the D (5 bases). The CDR3 is 14 residues long. With 4 bases removed from V and 4 bases from J, the gap between germline ends came to 14 bases. In germline, CDR1 is MNHEY, CDR2 SVGAGI. CDR3 region: CASSFSGSWYEQYF. The CDR3 nucleotides read TGTGCCAGCAGTTTCTCAGGGTCATGGTACGAGCAGTACTTC.

The V call is TRBV6-2 or TRBV6-3, the J call TRBJ2-1; D is possibly TRBD2 (6 bases). CDR3 length: 13 residues. CDR1 MNHEY and CDR2 SVGEGT come from the germline V gene. The V and J ends lost 2 bases and 4 bases respectively, with 6 bases between them. This CDR3 reads CASSYAGYNEQFF. The CDR3 DNA sequence: TGTGCCAGCAGTTACGCGGGATACAATGAGCAGTTCTTC.

The sample holds many counts of this clonotype. In nucleotides, the CDR3 is TGTGCCACCAGTGATTACAGCTATGGCTACACCTTC. Amino acids: CATSDYSYGYTF. The chain joins TRBV24-1 to TRBJ1-2; D is undetermined. The CDR3 contains 12 residues. CDR1 and CDR2 from the germline V gene are KGHDR and SFDVKD. The V end lost 2 bases, the J end lost 4 bases, and 4 bases lay between the germline ends.

With regard to this clonotype: A much larger clone differs from this one at a single base, so this may be a read error. The CDR3 DNA is TGTGCCAGCAGTCCCACCAGAGGGCGCGGGAGTACGGGAGAGACCCAGTGCTTC. Protein sequence: CASSPTRGRGSTGETQCF. The gene calls are TRBV12-3 or TRBV12-4 and TRBJ2-5; the match to TRBD2 covers 7 bases. This CDR3 has 18 residues.

On this clonotype itself: A read error may be the cause here, since a much bigger clone is one base away. The chain couples TRBV28 to TRBJ1-2; D call uncertain. There are 14 residues in the CDR3. In germline, CDR1 is MDHEN, CDR2 SYDVKM. CDR3 nucleotide sequence: TGTGCCAGCAGTTTGATTCTGATAGGGAATGGCCACACCTTC. It encodes CASSLILIGNGHTF.